The next 16 T cell receptor beta chains were all read from a single sample in a study of blood T cell repertoires in COVID-19. Assay: immunoSEQ multiplex PCR; the TCRdb copy retains only in-frame clones and omits some. Of 200,000 to 250,000 clones listed, less than 85% were seen once; the top ten hold approximately 7.2%. Specimen: peripheral blood. Receptor source: a woman aged 70 to 79 with acute or convalescent COVID-19.

The rearrangement links TRBV5-6 to TRBJ1-4, with 9 bases aligning to TRBD1. The CDR3 spans 14 residues. Trimming took 3 bases from V and 7 from J; bases not matched to a gene: 4. Germline V gene lookup returns CDR1 SGHDT and CDR2 YYEEEE. The CDR3 sequence is CASSSGQGFEKLFF. CDR3 bases: TGTGCCAGCAGCTCGGGACAGGGCTTTGAAAAACTGTTTTTT.

The rearrangement uses TRBV6-1 and TRBJ1-1, with a possible D match to TRBD1 (5 bases). V was cut by 3 bases and J by 1 base, with 9 bases left in between. In germline, CDR1 is MNHNS, CDR2 SASEGT. The CDR3 extends over 14 amino acids. CDR3 loop: CASSDQGANTEAFF. For the CDR3, the DNA is TGTGCCAGCAGTGACCAGGGTGCGAACACTGAAGCTTTCTTT.

The chain couples TRBV21-1 to TRBJ2-7; TRBD2 was called by the table and not checked on the DNA. TRBV21-1 is a pseudogene locus. This CDR3 is built from 17 residues. The CDR3 DNA reads as TGTGCCAGCAGCCACCCCGGGACTAGCGGGAGAAACTACGAGCAGTACGTC. It specifies CASSHPGTSGRNYEQYV.

The chain joins TRBV6-5 to TRBJ2-5; the D gene is possibly TRBD1 (5 bases). This CDR3 spans 14 amino acids. The germline gives CDR1 MNHEY, CDR2 SVGAGI. Deletions cut 2 bases from V and 7 bases from J, with 14 bases between. In nucleotides, the CDR3 is TGTGCCAGCAGTTACATCCAGGGAAGGGGGACCCAGTACTTC. This encodes CASSYIQGRGTQYF.

The chain employs TRBV12-5 and TRBJ2-5; 8 bases agree with TRBD2. Losses at the gene ends were 9 bases for V and 1 base for J; bases not matched to a gene: 4. Germline CDR1 and CDR2: LGHNT and FRNRAP. The CDR3 runs to 13 residues. The CDR3 protein is CASSGGGQETQYF. DNA of the CDR3: TGTGCTAGCTCCGGGGGGGGCCAAGAGACCCAGTACTTC. Combining the CDR3 with reference TRBV12-5 and TRBJ2-5 gives the whole variable domain DARVTQTPRHKVTEMGQEVTMRCQPILGHNTVFWYRQTMMQGLELLAYFRNRAPLDDSGMPKDRFSAEMPDATLATLKIQPSEPRDSAVYFCASSGGGQETQYFGPGTRLLVL.

V is TRBV30 and J is TRBJ1-1, with D possibly being TRBD1 (5 bases). Germline V gives CDR1 GTSNPN, CDR2 SVGIG (reference sequence). V was trimmed by 2 bases and J by 8 bases, leaving 12 bases between them. The CDR3 runs 12 residues. This CDR3 reads CAWSKGPGEAFF. The CDR3, as DNA: TGTGCCTGGAGTAAGGGGCCCGGCGAAGCTTTCTTT.

The J gene is TRBJ1-2, the V gene TRBV12-3 or TRBV12-4, with D perhaps matching TRBD1 (5 bases). V was shortened by 11 bases and J by 6 bases, with 13 bases between the two germline ends. The CDR3 length is 11 residues. The DNA of the CDR3 is TGTGCCGCACAGGCCATGGATGGCTACACCTTC. Its protein product is CAAQAMDGYTF.

V and J are TRBV10-3 and TRBJ1-4, with 7 bases lining up with TRBD1. The CDR3 totals 14 residues. The J segment lost 10 bases and the V segment lost 7 bases, leaving 12 bases of the junction unmatched. Germline V gene sequence: CDR1 ENHRY, CDR2 SYGVKD. The CDR3 spells CAITHGTVIGKLFF. Here the CDR3 DNA reads TGTGCCATCACCCACGGGACAGTCATTGGAAAACTGTTTTTT.

The chain links TRBV5-1 to TRBJ1-5; D uncertain. Germline CDR1 and CDR2: SGHRS and YFSETQ. The CDR3 runs to 14 residues. Trimming pared 0 bases from V and 7 bases from J, leaving 11 bases between. DNA of the CDR3: TGCGCCAGCAGCTTGGACGCCCAAACACAGCCCCAGCATTTT. Amino acids: CASSLDAQTQPQHF. Together with reference TRBV5-1 and TRBJ1-5, the CDR3 gives the full variable domain: KAGVTQTPRYLIKTRGQQVTLSCSPISGHRSVSWYQQTPGQGLQFLFEYFSETQRNKGNFPGRFSGRQFSNSRSEMNVSTLELGDSALYLCASSLDAQTQPQHFGDGTRLSIL.

This clone showed up just a few times. The V call is TRBV5-5, the J call TRBJ2-4; no clear D. CDR1 is SGHKS, CDR2 YYEKEE, per germline (reference sequence). The CDR3 runs to 15 residues. Trimming took 3 bases from V and 0 from J, leaving 10 bases between them. The CDR3 coding sequence is TGTGCCAGCAGCTCGCTGCGCGGAGCCAAAAACATTCAGTACTTC. This sequence encodes CASSSLRGAKNIQYF.

The rearrangement links TRBV15 to TRBJ2-5; D is undetermined. Germline values: CDR1 LNHNV, CDR2 YYDKDF (reference sequence). CDR3 length: 12 residues. V shed 0 bases and J shed 9 bases, with 8 bases lying between them. CDR3 in amino acids: CATSRDSESQYF. The DNA of the CDR3 is TGTGCCACCAGCAGAGATTCTGAGTCCCAGTACTTC.

This chain joins TRBV5-4 and TRBJ2-1; 11 bases map to TRBD2. Germline V gene sequence: CDR1 SGHNT, CDR2 YYREEE (reference sequence). V lost 4 bases to trimming and J lost 5 bases; unmatched junction nucleotides: 5. The CDR3 sequence is 15 residues long. This CDR3 is CASSIIAGGHNEQFF. The CDR3 nucleotides read TGTGCCAGCAGCATCATAGCGGGGGGGCACAATGAGCAGTTCTTC. The complete variable domain, with remaining parts taken from reference TRBV5-4 and TRBJ2-1, reads ETGVTQSPTHLIKTRGQQVTLRCSSQSGHNTVSWYQQALGQGPQFIFQYYREEENGRGNFPPRFSGLQFPNYSSELNVNALELDDSALYLCASSIIAGGHNEQFFGPGTRLTVL.

This chain links TRBV6-2 or TRBV6-3 with TRBJ2-7; unclear D gene. Germline CDR1 MNHEY, CDR2 SVGEGT. The CDR3 length is 14 residues. Deletions cut 2 bases from V and 3 bases from J, with 11 bases between. Here the CDR3 DNA reads TGTGCCAGCAGTTACCTGGCGGTGGTCTACGAGCAGTACTTC. This gives the protein CASSYLAVVYEQYF.

This clone was observed a few times. The CDR3 here is CASSYGRYEQYV. In DNA, the CDR3 is TGTGCCAGCAGTTATGGCCGCTACGAGCAGTACGTC. The V gene is TRBV6-5, the J gene TRBJ2-7; unclear D gene. The germline CDR1 and CDR2 sequences are MNHEY and SVGAGI. This CDR3 contains 12 residues. Trimming removed 3 bases from V and 3 bases from J, with 6 bases in between.

V usage is TRBV5-5 and J usage is TRBJ1-4; TRBD1 agrees at 8 bases. Germline CDR1 and CDR2: SGHKS and YYEKEE (reference sequence). The V and J ends lost 1 base and 8 bases, in that order; junction bases with no gene match: 7. The CDR3 length is 15 residues. The CDR3 loop is CASSLSAGGVEKLFF. The CDR3 bases are TGTGCCAGCAGCTTGTCCGCAGGGGGCGTGGAAAAACTGTTTTTT.

V gene TRBV3-1 (or the pseudogene TRBV3-2) combines with J gene TRBJ1-2, with a weak D call TRBD1 (6 bases). Germline values: CDR1 LGHDT, CDR2 YNNKEL (reference sequence). V lost 1 base and J 8 bases, leaving 8 bases between the germline ends. This CDR3 has 12 residues. The CDR3 sequence: CASSQATGGYTF. The CDR3 nucleotides read TGTGCCAGCAGCCAAGCAACAGGGGGCTACACCTTC.